The entry that follows covers one TCR beta chain sequence. Its cognate antigen has yet to be identified. Base qualities are not recorded, but no much larger clone differs from it by a single base. The immunoSEQ Assay, a bias-controlled multiplex PCR, was used to amplify TCRbeta CDR3 regions from genomic DNA. As for the original processing: Nucleated cell counts per sample were estimated from amplification of reference gene primers within the assay. To quantify the absolute abundance of each unique TCRbeta CDR3 rearrangement, sequence reads were collapsed and filtered. For each sample, productive Simpson clonality was calculated by taking the square root of Simpson's diversity index across productive rearrangements. In its TCRdb copy, this immuneACCESS table keeps in-frame sequences only and misses some clones. Where compared with another copy, unresolved V genes explain less than half of these, and the others have no known cause. V, J and clone size reflect that table, while D and trimming were determined from the DNA. The sample table lists more than 200,000 clones, roughly 86% of them with a count of one. Of the sample, around 0.7% falls within the top ten clones.

The CDR3 sequence holds 15 residues, the cysteine and phenylalanine included. Only the CDR3 portion is preserved as DNA: 45 bases, with reading frame beginning at the first base. CDR1 MNHEY and CDR2 SVGAGI are derived from the germline V gene. V loses 6 bases at its end and J loses 0 bases; junction bases beyond the gene matches: 4. This entry comes from a study of blood T cell repertoires in COVID-19 (dated by TCRdb to the early 2020s). Context from the whole study: The collaborator samples originated in the United States, Italy and Spain and spanned the acute and convalescent phases of COVID-19. The material from the prospective study consisted of cDNA or gDNA derived from T cells, B-cell-depleted T cells, or PBMCs. The dataset comprised deeply sampled blood TCRbeta repertoires from subjects exposed to, actively infected with, or recovered from COVID-19. The repertoires were released in a freely available public database meant as a resource for research on the immune response to SARS-CoV-2. Samples came from the ongoing ImmuneRACE study (first 160 participants) plus 1,254 subjects from 6 global collaborators. Nearly every sample came with metadata listing a de-identified subject ID, COVID-19 status, age in years and sex. Where available, HLA class I and class II types were obtained from metadata supplied by the sample provider rather than from assay-based typing.

General study outcomes and caveats: The amount of clinical and demographic metadata varied by source and participant and was provided uncurated.

Collaborating institutions collected whole blood in K2EDTA tubes following their own protocols. For TCRbeta analysis, collaborators shipped samples in one of three forms: frozen whole blood, isolated PBMCs, or DNA extracted from either of those sample types. The sample comprised peripheral blood. The TCR was taken from a human donor in a cohort sampled during active COVID-19. The chain employs TRBV6-5 and TRBJ2-7, with TRBD1 identical over 11 junction bases. In nucleotides, the sequence is TGTGCCAGCAGGGACAGGGGGCAAAGCTCCTACGAGCAGTACTTC. It specifies CASRDRGQSSYEQYF.